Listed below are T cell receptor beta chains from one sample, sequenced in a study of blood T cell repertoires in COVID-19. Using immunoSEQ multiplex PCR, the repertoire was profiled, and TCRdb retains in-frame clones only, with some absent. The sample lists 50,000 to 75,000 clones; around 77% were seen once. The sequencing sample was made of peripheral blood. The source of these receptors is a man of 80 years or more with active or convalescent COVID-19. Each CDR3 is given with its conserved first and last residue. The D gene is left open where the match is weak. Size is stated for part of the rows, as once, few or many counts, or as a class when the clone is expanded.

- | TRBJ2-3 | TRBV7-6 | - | CASSLVSGSDTQYF | TGTGCCAGCAGCTTGGTGTCGGGTTCCGATACGCAGTATTTT
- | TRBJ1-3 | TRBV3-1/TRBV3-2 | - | CASSRGGAGNTIYF | TGTGCCAGCAGCCGAGGGGGGGCTGGAAACACCATATATTTT
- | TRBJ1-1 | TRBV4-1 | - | CASSQGGGFGVNTEAFF | TGCGCCAGCAGCCAAGGGGGGGGATTCGGAGTTAACACTGAAGCTTTCTTT
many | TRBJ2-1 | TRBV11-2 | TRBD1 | CASSLGYRGRELFF | TGTGCCAGCAGCTTAGGTTACAGGGGGCGGGAGTTGTTCTTC
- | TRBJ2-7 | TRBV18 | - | CASSPPNRDMKPYEQYF | TGTGCCAGCTCACCACCGAACCGGGACATGAAGCCCTACGAGCAGTACTTC
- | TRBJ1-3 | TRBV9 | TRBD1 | CASGNQGAAGNTIYF | TGTGCCAGCGGGAATCAGGGGGCGGCTGGAAACACCATATATTTT
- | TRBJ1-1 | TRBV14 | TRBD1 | CASSQTGEAFF | TGTGCCAGCAGCCAGACAGGGGAGGCTTTCTTT
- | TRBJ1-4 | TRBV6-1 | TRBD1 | CASSDPDREFEKLFF | TGTGCCAGCAGTGACCCGGACAGGGAATTTGAAAAACTGTTTTTT
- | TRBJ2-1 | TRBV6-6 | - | CASQTGVNEQFF | TGTGCCAGCCAAACCGGTGTGAATGAGCAGTTCTTC
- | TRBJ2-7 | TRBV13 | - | CASSSAREAASYEQYF | TGTGCCAGCAGCTCTGCCCGGGAAGCAGCCTCCTACGAGCAGTACTTC
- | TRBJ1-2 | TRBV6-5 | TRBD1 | CASRGTGGVVYGYTF | TGTGCCAGCAGAGGGACAGGGGGCGTCGTCTATGGCTACACCTTC
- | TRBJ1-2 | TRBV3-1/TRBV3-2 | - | CASWDYNYGYTF | TGTGCCAGCTGGGACTATAACTATGGCTACACCTTC
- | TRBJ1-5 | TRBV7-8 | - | CASSLARYSNQPQHF | TGTGCCAGCAGCTTAGCTCGGTATAGCAATCAGCCCCAGCATTTT
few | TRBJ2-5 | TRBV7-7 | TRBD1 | CASSSSSRGRLETQYF | TGTGCTAGCAGCTCCTCCTCCAGGGGGCGCTTGGAGACCCAGTACTTC
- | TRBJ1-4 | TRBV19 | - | CASSMDVGEWEKLFF | TGTGCCAGTAGTATGGACGTCGGGGAGTGGGAAAAACTGTTTTTT
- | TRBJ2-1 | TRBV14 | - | CASSLWGPNEQFF | TGTGCCAGCAGCCTGTGGGGGCCCAATGAGCAGTTCTTC
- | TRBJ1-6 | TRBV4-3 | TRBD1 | CASSQDGGKGQINNSPLHF | TGCGCCAGCAGCCAAGATGGGGGTAAGGGACAGATAAATAATTCACCCCTCCACTTT
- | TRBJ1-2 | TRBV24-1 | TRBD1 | CATSEPDRGDYGYTF | TGTGCCACCAGTGAACCAGACAGGGGCGATTATGGCTACACCTTC
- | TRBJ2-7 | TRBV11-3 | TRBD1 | CASRRTGDIEQYF | TGTGCCAGCAGGCGTACAGGGGACATCGAGCAGTACTTC
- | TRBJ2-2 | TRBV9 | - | CASSVYDRNTGELFF | TGTGCCAGCAGCGTATACGACAGAAACACCGGGGAGCTGTTTTTT
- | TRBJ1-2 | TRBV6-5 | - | CASSYSFLQVNYGYTF | TGTGCCAGCAGTTACTCCTTCCTACAGGTCAACTATGGCTACACCTTC
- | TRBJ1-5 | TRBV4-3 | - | CASSQDRDQPQHF | TGCGCCAGCAGCCAAGATAGAGATCAGCCCCAGCATTTT
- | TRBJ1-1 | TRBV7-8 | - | CASSLNAGNTEAFF | TGTGCCAGCAGCTTAAATGCCGGGAACACTGAAGCTTTCTTT
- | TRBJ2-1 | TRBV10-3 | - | CAISAPGGRNNEQFF | TGTGCCATCAGTGCCCCGGGGGGCCGTAACAATGAGCAGTTCTTC